This T cell receptor beta chain originates from a study of T cell clonotyping in hematopoietic cell transplantation. The repertoire was sequenced with immunoSEQ multiplex PCR; TCRdb's copy has only in-frame clones and lacks some. The data show approximately 41,000 clones, about 85% seen once. Time point specified: recipient sample about 28 days before transplant, after cytoreduction. The CDR3 contains 14 residues. Germline CDR1 MDHEN, CDR2 SYDVKM. V lost 7 bases to trimming and J lost 4 bases; unmatched junction nucleotides: 10. The specimen comprised peripheral blood mononuclear cells, sampled before stem cell transplant. The V gene is TRBV28, the J gene TRBJ2-7; 7 bases fit TRBD2. The receptor was derived from a man aged 55 to 69 with acute myeloid leukemia. Some clones in this sample may be carry-over from other donors' samples. DNA for the CDR3: TGTGCCAGCACCATCCCGGGGGGAGGGTACGAGCAGTACTTC. As protein: CASTIPGGGYEQYF.